The 7 T cell receptor beta chains below come from one sample, sequenced in a study of blood T cells in healthy people across ages. A second PCR, run for roughly 7 to 11 cycles, used a sample-barcoded 5' primer plus a J-beta primer mix. A single record per CDR3 protein comes from TCRdb applying MiXCR to the 5' RACE reads. The repertoire holds about 670,000 distinct CDR3 sequences, with approximately 52% as singletons. The sample taken for sequencing was blood. These receptors were obtained from a woman aged 80 or over in good health.

V and J are TRBV28 and TRBJ1-1; possible D gene TRBD1, 5 bases. Deletions cut 7 bases from V and 1 base from J, with 13 bases between. CDR1 is MDHEN, CDR2 SYDVKM, per germline. The CDR3 is 14 amino acids. The CDR3 reads CASTSPGKNTEAFF. CDR3 in DNA: TGTGCCAGCACCTCTCCAGGGAAGAACACTGAAGCTTTCTTT.

The chain combines TRBV20-1 with TRBJ2-5, with 13 bases fitting TRBD2. Germline CDR1 DFQATT, CDR2 SNEGSKA (reference sequence). Losses at the gene ends were 6 bases for V and 11 bases for J; bases not matched to a gene: 12. This CDR3 spans 14 amino acids. The CDR3 DNA reads as TGCAGTGCCCGGGGGACTAGCGGGACCTATGAGCAGTACTTC. It translates to CSARGTSGTYEQYF.

The rearrangement links TRBV20-1 to TRBJ2-1; a weak D match, TRBD2 (7 bases). The CDR3 has 15 amino acids. V was clipped by 1 base and J by 2 bases, with 12 bases between them. Germline lookup yields CDR1 DFQATT and CDR2 SNEGSKA (reference sequence). CDR3 DNA: TGCAGTGCTAGAGTAGTGGGGGGGCCCTACAATGAGCAGTTCTTC. It encodes CSARVVGGPYNEQFF.

This clonotype was recorded once. The chain joins TRBV6-5 to TRBJ2-5; a weak D match, TRBD1 (7 bases). CDR1 is MNHEY, CDR2 SVGAGI, per germline. V shed 5 bases and J shed 0 bases, with 13 bases lying between them. The CDR3 covers 15 residues. The CDR3 spells CASSHRGGNQETQYF. The DNA for the CDR3 is TGTGCCAGCAGTCACAGGGGAGGCAACCAAGAGACCCAGTACTTC.

This clonotype was seen a handful of times. This chain connects TRBV11-3 to TRBJ2-1; D not resolved. V lost 4 bases and J lost 0, with 10 bases in between. Germline CDR1 and CDR2: SGHNT and YENEEA. This CDR3 spans 15 amino acids. The CDR3, as DNA: TGTGCCAGCAGCTCACAGCAGAGCTCCTACAATGAGCAGTTCTTC. It encodes CASSSQQSSYNEQFF. Looking up the rest from reference TRBV11-3 and TRBJ2-1 gives the full variable domain: EAGVVQSPRYKIIEKKQPVAFWCNPISGHNTLYWYLQNLGQGPELLIRYENEEAVDDSQLPKDRFSAERLKGVDSTLKIQPAELGDSAVYLCASSSQQSSYNEQFFGPGTRLTVL.

Note on this clonotype: A much larger clonotype is one base distant, so this may be a read error. This rearrangement joins TRBV12-3 or TRBV12-4 to TRBJ2-4; TRBD2 matches 7 bases. V lost 3 bases and J lost 0; bases outside the gene matches: 5. There are 16 residues in the CDR3. DNA for the CDR3: TGTGCCAGCAGTTTCCTAGCGGTGCTAGCCAAAAACATTCAGTACTTC. Its translation is CASSFLAVLAKNIQYF.

The gene calls are TRBV28 and TRBJ1-1; 8 nucleotides align to TRBD1. This CDR3 has 13 amino acids. J gave up 6 bases and V 6 bases, and 6 bases lay outside the gene matches. Germline values: CDR1 MDHEN, CDR2 SYDVKM. CDR3 in DNA: TGTGCCAGCAGCTCCGGACAGGGCGCTGAAGCTTTCTTT. Translating it yields CASSSGQGAEAFF.